These T cell receptor beta chains were read from a single sample in a study of tissue T cells after allogeneic stem cell transplantation. Only in-frame clones appear in the TCRdb table, and some are missing; sequencing was by immunoSEQ multiplex PCR. Of 2,500 to 3,500 clones in the sample, around three fifths were seen once. The sample consisted of jejunal tissue, taken at autopsy. These receptors all come from a male patient at least 60 years old with steroid-refractory graft-versus-host disease after an allogeneic stem cell transplant. The graft donor may account for some of the T cells. The CDR3 runs from the conserved cysteine through the conserved F or W. The D gene is left open where the match is weak. A row's size may be missing; if present it is once, few, many or a size class.

v_gene: TRBV19; d_gene: -; abundance: once; j_gene: TRBJ2-7; CDR3aa: CASTPDGGHEQYF; CDR3nt: TGTGCCAGTACTCCCGACGGGGGACACGAGCAGTACTTC
v_gene: TRBV7-9; d_gene: -; abundance: -; j_gene: TRBJ1-5; CDR3aa: CATTLQGNQPQHF; CDR3nt: TGTGCCACCACGCTACAGGGCAATCAGCCCCAGCATTTT
v_gene: TRBV6-5; d_gene: -; abundance: -; j_gene: TRBJ1-2; CDR3aa: CASSYMRQVSGGYTF; CDR3nt: TGTGCCAGCAGTTATATGAGACAGGTCTCTGGTGGCTACACCTTC
v_gene: TRBV5-6; d_gene: -; abundance: few; j_gene: TRBJ1-5; CDR3aa: CASSLEGGYSNQPQHF; CDR3nt: TGTGCCAGCAGCTTGGAAGGAGGCTATAGCAATCAGCCCCAGCATTTT
v_gene: TRBV7-9; d_gene: -; abundance: -; j_gene: TRBJ2-5; CDR3aa: CASSFFTLEDNQETQYF; CDR3nt: TGTGCCAGCAGCTTCTTCACGCTAGAGGATAACCAAGAGACCCAGTACTTC
v_gene: TRBV15; d_gene: -; abundance: -; j_gene: TRBJ2-7; CDR3aa: CATSRDRGGSPSSYEQYF; CDR3nt: TGTGCCACCAGCAGAGATCGAGGAGGAAGCCCGAGCTCCTACGAGCAGTACTTC
v_gene: TRBV2; d_gene: -; abundance: -; j_gene: TRBJ2-2; CDR3aa: CASRAGPTGELFF; CDR3nt: TGTGCCAGCAGGGCGGGGCCTACCGGGGAGCTGTTTTTT
v_gene: TRBV7-3; d_gene: TRBD1; abundance: -; j_gene: TRBJ2-3; CDR3aa: CASSLDRDTDTQYF; CDR3nt: TGTGCCAGCAGCTTAGACAGGGACACAGATACGCAGTATTTT
v_gene: TRBV5-4; d_gene: -; abundance: -; j_gene: TRBJ2-7; CDR3aa: CASSLSSAASYEQYF; CDR3nt: TGTGCCAGCAGCTTGTCTAGCGCGGCTTCCTACGAGCAGTACTTC
v_gene: TRBV18; d_gene: TRBD2; abundance: -; j_gene: TRBJ2-1; CDR3aa: CASSPRLAATYNEQFF; CDR3nt: TGTGCCAGCTCACCACGACTAGCTGCCACCTACAATGAGCAGTTCTTC
v_gene: TRBV5-4; d_gene: -; abundance: -; j_gene: TRBJ2-3; CDR3aa: CASSSGTEDTQYF; CDR3nt: TGTGCCAGCAGCTCCGGGACCGAGGATACGCAGTATTTT
v_gene: TRBV27; d_gene: -; abundance: -; j_gene: TRBJ2-5; CDR3aa: CASSFGYQETQYF; CDR3nt: TGTGCCAGCAGTTTTGGATACCAAGAGACCCAGTACTTC
v_gene: TRBV14; d_gene: -; abundance: -; j_gene: TRBJ2-1; CDR3aa: CASSQQGRGYNEQFF; CDR3nt: TGTGCCAGCAGCCAACAAGGCAGAGGCTACAATGAGCAGTTCTTC
v_gene: TRBV3-1/TRBV3-2; d_gene: -; abundance: -; j_gene: TRBJ1-1; CDR3aa: CASSQAGRGTEAFF; CDR3nt: TGTGCCAGCAGCCAAGCCGGGCGAGGCACTGAAGCTTTCTTT
v_gene: TRBV3-1/TRBV3-2; d_gene: -; abundance: -; j_gene: TRBJ2-1; CDR3aa: CASSSKRRGSSYNEQFF; CDR3nt: TGTGCCAGCAGCTCCAAACGGAGGGGGAGCTCCTACAATGAGCAGTTCTTC
v_gene: TRBV19; d_gene: -; abundance: few; j_gene: TRBJ1-3; CDR3aa: CASSETSTIFSGNTIYF; CDR3nt: TGTGCCAGTAGCGAAACTTCGACGATTTTCTCTGGAAACACCATATATTTT
v_gene: TRBV12-5; d_gene: -; abundance: -; j_gene: TRBJ1-2; CDR3aa: CASGLESAPLGGGYTF; CDR3nt: TGTGCTAGTGGTTTGGAGTCAGCTCCTTTGGGGGGGGGCTACACCTTC
v_gene: TRBV4-3; d_gene: -; abundance: -; j_gene: TRBJ1-4; CDR3aa: CASSQGGSEKLFF; CDR3nt: TGCGCCAGCAGCCAAGGCGGCAGTGAAAAACTGTTTTTT
v_gene: TRBV6-5; d_gene: -; abundance: medium-sized; j_gene: TRBJ2-7; CDR3aa: CASTRGAINEQYF; CDR3nt: TGTGCCAGCACCCGGGGGGCAATCAACGAGCAGTACTTC
v_gene: TRBV5-4; d_gene: TRBD1; abundance: once; j_gene: TRBJ2-1; CDR3aa: CASGPTGGAWNEQFF; CDR3nt: TGTGCCAGCGGGCCCACAGGGGGCGCATGGAATGAGCAGTTCTTC
v_gene: TRBV3-1/TRBV3-2; d_gene: -; abundance: -; j_gene: TRBJ2-3; CDR3aa: CASSLSWAGPDTQYF; CDR3nt: TGTGCCAGCAGCCTAAGTTGGGCAGGGCCAGATACGCAGTATTTT
v_gene: TRBV19; d_gene: TRBD1; abundance: -; j_gene: TRBJ1-6; CDR3aa: CASSGHRGPNSPLHF; CDR3nt: TGTGCCAGTAGTGGCCACAGGGGCCCGAATTCACCCCTCCACTTT
v_gene: TRBV4-1; d_gene: -; abundance: large; j_gene: TRBJ2-3; CDR3aa: CASSPSGQLDPRDTQYF; CDR3nt: TGCGCCAGCAGCCCCTCAGGACAGCTGGATCCTAGGGATACGCAGTATTTT
v_gene: TRBV2; d_gene: -; abundance: -; j_gene: TRBJ1-2; CDR3aa: CASKGSSNYGYTF; CDR3nt: TGTGCCAGCAAGGGCAGTTCTAACTATGGCTACACCTTC
v_gene: TRBV27; d_gene: TRBD1; abundance: -; j_gene: TRBJ2-1; CDR3aa: CASSLGDRITNNEQFF; CDR3nt: TGTGCCAGCAGTTTAGGGGACAGGATTACTAACAATGAGCAGTTCTTC
v_gene: TRBV6-5; d_gene: -; abundance: -; j_gene: TRBJ2-2; CDR3aa: CASSYAHRAGTGELFF; CDR3nt: TGTGCCAGCAGTTACGCCCACAGGGCGGGCACCGGGGAGCTGTTTTTT
v_gene: TRBV9; d_gene: TRBD1; abundance: -; j_gene: TRBJ2-2; CDR3aa: CASRQGSTGELFF; CDR3nt: TGTGCCAGCAGACAGGGGAGCACCGGGGAGCTGTTTTTT
v_gene: TRBV2; d_gene: TRBD1; abundance: -; j_gene: TRBJ2-3; CDR3aa: CASSAGTASTDTQYF; CDR3nt: TGTGCCAGCAGCGCCGGGACAGCGAGCACAGATACGCAGTATTTT
v_gene: TRBV18; d_gene: -; abundance: once; j_gene: TRBJ2-1; CDR3aa: CASSPRDGYNEQFF; CDR3nt: TGTGCCAGCTCACCAAGGGACGGGTACAATGAGCAGTTCTTC
v_gene: TRBV5-4; d_gene: TRBD1; abundance: -; j_gene: TRBJ2-7; CDR3aa: CASRPDRGARGEQYF; CDR3nt: TGTGCCAGCAGGCCAGACAGGGGAGCAAGGGGGGAGCAGTACTTC
v_gene: TRBV7-2; d_gene: -; abundance: -; j_gene: TRBJ1-6; CDR3aa: CASSLAAYNSPLHF; CDR3nt: TGTGCCAGCAGCTTAGCAGCATATAATTCACCCCTCCACTTT
v_gene: TRBV15; d_gene: -; abundance: -; j_gene: TRBJ1-1; CDR3aa: CATSKGRPTEAFF; CDR3nt: TGTGCCACCAGCAAAGGGAGACCGACTGAAGCTTTCTTT
v_gene: TRBV18; d_gene: TRBD2; abundance: -; j_gene: TRBJ2-1; CDR3aa: CASSPSGVAYNEQFF; CDR3nt: TGTGCCAGCTCCCCCAGCGGGGTCGCCTACAATGAGCAGTTCTTC
v_gene: TRBV4-1; d_gene: -; abundance: -; j_gene: TRBJ1-4; CDR3aa: CASSRLTGRSEKLFF; CDR3nt: TGCGCCAGCAGCCGGTTGACCGGGAGGAGTGAAAAACTGTTTTTT
v_gene: TRBV12-3/TRBV12-4; d_gene: -; abundance: -; j_gene: TRBJ2-5; CDR3aa: CASSLVSQETQYF; CDR3nt: TGTGCCAGCAGTTTAGTATCCCAAGAGACCCAGTACTTC
v_gene: TRBV4-1; d_gene: -; abundance: -; j_gene: TRBJ1-1; CDR3aa: CASSQRQEGSLRGTEAFF; CDR3nt: TGCGCCAGCAGCCAACGACAGGAGGGGAGTTTAAGAGGGACTGAAGCTTTCTTT
v_gene: TRBV6-1; d_gene: TRBD1; abundance: -; j_gene: TRBJ1-4; CDR3aa: CASSDRQGIATNEKLFF; CDR3nt: TGTGCCAGCAGTGACCGACAGGGAATAGCAACTAATGAAAAACTGTTTTTT
v_gene: TRBV7-9; d_gene: TRBD1; abundance: -; j_gene: TRBJ1-2; CDR3aa: CASTVSTGVYTF; CDR3nt: TGTGCCAGCACCGTTTCGACAGGGGTATACACCTTC
v_gene: TRBV7-2; d_gene: -; abundance: few; j_gene: TRBJ2-7; CDR3aa: CASSLVATGTEQYF; CDR3nt: TGTGCCAGCAGCTTAGTAGCGACGGGTACCGAGCAGTACTTC
v_gene: TRBV12-3/TRBV12-4; d_gene: -; abundance: -; j_gene: TRBJ1-1; CDR3aa: CASSLARGLEAFF; CDR3nt: TGTGCCAGCAGTTTAGCTAGGGGGTTAGAAGCTTTCTTT
v_gene: TRBV5-1; d_gene: -; abundance: -; j_gene: TRBJ2-2; CDR3aa: CASSFGQPGELFF; CDR3nt: TGCGCCAGCAGCTTCGGGCAACCCGGGGAGCTGTTTTTT
v_gene: TRBV19; d_gene: -; abundance: -; j_gene: TRBJ2-3; CDR3aa: CASSKGTGTDTQYF; CDR3nt: TGTGCCAGTAGTAAAGGGACTGGCACAGATACGCAGTATTTT
v_gene: TRBV19; d_gene: -; abundance: -; j_gene: TRBJ2-6; CDR3aa: CASSFPVIPLWANVLTF; CDR3nt: TGTGCCAGTAGTTTCCCGGTGATTCCCCTCTGGGCCAACGTCCTGACTTTC
v_gene: TRBV4-2; d_gene: -; abundance: -; j_gene: TRBJ1-3; CDR3aa: CASSQALQPTGRLNTIYF; CDR3nt: TGTGCCAGCAGCCAAGCCCTCCAGCCTACAGGGCGTCTCAACACCATATATTTT
v_gene: TRBV19; d_gene: -; abundance: few; j_gene: TRBJ1-4; CDR3aa: CASSIGIGTGKLFF; CDR3nt: TGTGCCAGTAGTATCGGGATCGGAACAGGCAAACTGTTTTTT